This T cell receptor beta chain was profiled in a study of blood T cell repertoires in COVID-19. Across the study: Italy, Spain and the United States were the sources of the convalescent and acute COVID-19 samples. Sample material is recorded as cDNA or gDNA derived from T cells, B-cell-depleted T cells, or PBMCs.

Original analysis: From reference gene primer amplification, estimates of nucleated cell counts were derived. Here immunoSEQ multiplex PCR was the method, and the copy in TCRdb shows in-frame clones only, minus some. V and J calls and clone size are those listed in that table; D and trimming were worked out from the DNA. This sample has some 37,000 clones, with approximately 88% found just once. This receptor was taken from a woman in her 70s with acute or convalescent COVID-19. What was sequenced was peripheral blood.

In nucleotides, the CDR3 is TGTGCCAGCAGTTACGTGGGGAGTTCCTACAATGAGCAGTTCTTC. This encodes CASSYVGSSYNEQFF. The gene calls are TRBV6-2 or TRBV6-3 and TRBJ2-1; a possible D gene is TRBD2 (5 bases). Trimming removed 2 bases from V and 1 base from J, with 9 bases in between. CDR3 length: 15 residues. Germline V gene lookup returns CDR1 MNHEY and CDR2 SVGEGT.